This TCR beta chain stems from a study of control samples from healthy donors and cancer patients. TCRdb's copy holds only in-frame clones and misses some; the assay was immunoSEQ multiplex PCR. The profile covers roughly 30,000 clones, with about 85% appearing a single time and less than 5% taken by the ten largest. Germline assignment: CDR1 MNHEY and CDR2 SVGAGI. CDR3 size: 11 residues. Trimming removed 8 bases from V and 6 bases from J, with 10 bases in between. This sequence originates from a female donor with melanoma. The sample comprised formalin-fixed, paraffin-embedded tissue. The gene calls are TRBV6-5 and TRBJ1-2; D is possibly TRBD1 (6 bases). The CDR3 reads CASQGPDGYTF. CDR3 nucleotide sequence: TGTGCCAGCCAGGGGCCGGATGGCTACACCTTC.